These T cell receptor beta chains were read from a single sample in a study of T-cell reconstitution after alpha-beta-depleted transplantation in children. TCRdb processed the PCR reads anew with MiXCR; each CDR3 protein has one entry. The table lists some 830,000 distinct CDR3 sequences, 15% to 20% of them singletons. The specimen comprised PBMCs, mostly from graft donor cells, sampled 360 days after TCRalphabeta/CD19-depleted stem cell transplant. These receptors originate from a male patient under 18 who had a stem cell transplant for acute lymphoblastic leukemia, so the T cells may come from the graft donor. Both conserved end residues are part of each CDR3. The D gene is left open where the match is weak. Clone size appears in some rows only: once, few, many, or a class for an expanded clone.

NA	TRBJ1-1	few	TRBV25-1	TGTGCCAGCGCAGGGGACACGAACACTGAAGCTTTCTTT	CASAGDTNTEAFF
TRBD2	TRBJ2-1	few	TRBV5-6	TGTGCCAGCAGCTTGTCGCTAGCGGGAGTAAACTACCCCTACAATGAGCAGTTCTTC	CASSLSLAGVNYPYNEQFF
NA	TRBJ2-3	NA	TRBV12-3/TRBV12-4	TGTGCCAGCAGTTTAGCGCTATCCGCATATGGCACAGATACGCAGTATTTT	CASSLALSAYGTDTQYF
NA	TRBJ1-1	few	TRBV12-3/TRBV12-4	TGTGCCAGCAGTTTGGTAGATATAGCTTTCTTT	CASSLVDIAFF
NA	TRBJ2-2	few	TRBV6-5	TGTGCCAGCAGTTTCTTAGGGGTGGCCACCGGGGAGCTGTTTTTT	CASSFLGVATGELFF
NA	TRBJ1-1	NA	TRBV11-2	TGTGCCAGCAGCTTCCGGGGGGGGTTCACAGGGCGGGACACTGAAGCTTTCTTT	CASSFRGGFTGRDTEAFF
TRBD2	TRBJ2-7	NA	TRBV6-1	TGTGCCAGCACGGGAGGCACGTACGAGCAGTACTTC	CASTGGTYEQYF
NA	TRBJ2-1	NA	TRBV4-1	TGCGCCAGCAGCCAACTTCCTCCGGATGAGCAGTTCTTC	CASSQLPPDEQFF
TRBD1	TRBJ1-2	NA	TRBV12-3/TRBV12-4	TGTGCCAGCAGTTTGAGCCAGGGGGCTGACTATGGCTACACCTTC	CASSLSQGADYGYTF
NA	TRBJ2-5	many	TRBV5-1	TGCGCCAGCAGCTTTACGGGGAGGGAGACCCAGTACTTC	CASSFTGRETQYF
TRBD2	TRBJ2-1	NA	TRBV12-3/TRBV12-4	TGTGCCAGCAGCTCCTTGCGGGGGTACAATGAGCAGTTCTTC	CASSSLRGYNEQFF
TRBD2	TRBJ2-3	NA	TRBV7-6	TGTGCCAGCAGCTTAGTACTAGCGGGAGGACGCACAGATACGCAGTATTTT	CASSLVLAGGRTDTQYF
NA	TRBJ2-3	NA	TRBV18	TGTGCCAGCTCACCCGTCGGGACGGGTACCACAGATACGCAGTATTTT	CASSPVGTGTTDTQYF
NA	TRBJ1-1	few	TRBV6-1	TGTGCCAGCCTGGGGGGGAGTTGGACTGAAGCTTTCTTT	CASLGGSWTEAFF
TRBD2	TRBJ2-2	few	TRBV12-3/TRBV12-4	TGTGCCAGCAGTTCCGTCCTAGCGGCGAACACCGGGGAGCTGTTTTTT	CASSSVLAANTGELFF
TRBD2	TRBJ2-3	few	TRBV7-9	TGTGCCAGCAGCCTGACGACTAGCGGCACAGATACGCAGTATTTT	CASSLTTSGTDTQYF
TRBD1	TRBJ2-1	NA	TRBV15	TGTGCCACCAGCAGAGAACTGCCGGGACAGGGCTACAATGAGCAGTTCTTC	CATSRELPGQGYNEQFF
NA	TRBJ2-7	few	TRBV5-1	TGCGCCAGCAGCTTGAGCCCGGGGGTCTACGAGCAGTACTTC	CASSLSPGVYEQYF
NA	TRBJ2-2	NA	TRBV2	TGTGCCAGCAGAAAGGGTCAATTGACCGGGGAGCTGTTTTTT	CASRKGQLTGELFF
NA	TRBJ2-5	many	TRBV20-1	TGCAGTGCTCCCGGGCCGTTTTGGCAAGAGACCCAGTACTTC	CSAPGPFWQETQYF
TRBD2	TRBJ2-1	NA	TRBV11-2	TGTGCCAGCAGCTTACAACTAGCGGGCGCCATAGGGGACAATGAGCAGTTCTTC	CASSLQLAGAIGDNEQFF
TRBD2	TRBJ2-1	few	TRBV12-3/TRBV12-4	TGTGCCAGCAGTTTTGCTAGCGGGGCCGAGCAGTTCTTC	CASSFASGAEQFF
TRBD2	TRBJ2-7	many	TRBV5-6	TGTGCCAGCAGCCCGGGACTAGCGGGAGCCTACGAGCAGTACTTC	CASSPGLAGAYEQYF
NA	TRBJ2-7	few	TRBV27	TGTGCCAGCAGAATTCTAGGGAGTTTCGAGCAGTACTTC	CASRILGSFEQYF
NA	TRBJ2-7	NA	TRBV6-5	TGTGCCAGCAGGTCATTCTACGAGCAGTACTTC	CASRSFYEQYF
NA	TRBJ2-4	few	TRBV7-3	TGTGCCAGCAGCGCCACGGGCTCGAGCAAAAACATTCAGTACTTC	CASSATGSSKNIQYF
NA	TRBJ2-7	few	TRBV5-1	TGCGCCAGCAGCTTGGGTTCTTCGGCGGGCGAGCAGTACTTC	CASSLGSSAGEQYF
NA	TRBJ2-6	many	TRBV25-1	TGTGCCAGCAGTGACCACATCGGGACCTTTGGGGCCAACGTCCTGACTTTC	CASSDHIGTFGANVLTF
TRBD2	TRBJ2-1	NA	TRBV10-2	TGCGCCAGTAACCCCTGGCGGGAGGTCTCCTACAATGAGCAGTTCTTC	CASNPWREVSYNEQFF
TRBD2	TRBJ2-7	NA	TRBV5-1	TGCGCCAGCAGCTTGGCAGGGACTAGAGGGGCCTACGAGCAGTACTTC	CASSLAGTRGAYEQYF
NA	TRBJ1-5	NA	TRBV3-1	TGTGCCAGCAGCCAAGCGACGGGTGAACAGCCCCAGCATTTT	CASSQATGEQPQHF
NA	TRBJ2-5	few	TRBV12-3/TRBV12-4	TGTGCCAGCAGTACGGGCGTATTAGAGACCCAGTACTTC	CASSTGVLETQYF
NA	TRBJ2-1	few	TRBV7-7	TGTGCCAGCAGCTTAGGGGCCATAAGTGGCAATGAGCAGTTCTTC	CASSLGAISGNEQFF
NA	TRBJ2-7	NA	TRBV29-1	TGCAGCGTTGTGGGGGGCACCTACGAGCAGTACTTC	CSVVGGTYEQYF
NA	TRBJ1-1	few	TRBV7-2	TGTGCCAGCAGCTGGGTGGGGGAGGAGGGCACTGAAGCTTTCTTT	CASSWVGEEGTEAFF
TRBD2	TRBJ2-7	NA	TRBV4-2	TGTGCCAGCAGCCAACCCTGGGAGGGCTCCTACGAGCAGTACTTC	CASSQPWEGSYEQYF
TRBD2	TRBJ2-1	NA	TRBV20-1	TGCAGTGCTAGAGCCAGGACTAGCGGGAGAGGTGAGCAGTTCTTC	CSARARTSGRGEQFF
TRBD2	TRBJ2-1	NA	TRBV20-1	TGCAGTGCTAGAGATACAGGAGGACTAGCGGGATACAATGAGCAGTTCTTC	CSARDTGGLAGYNEQFF
TRBD2	TRBJ2-1	few	TRBV5-1	TGCGCCAGCAGCGCTACTAGCGGAAGTAACAATGAGCAGTTCTTC	CASSATSGSNNEQFF
NA	TRBJ2-1	NA	TRBV20-1	TGCAGTGCTAGAGATCCGGGACGGAACAATGAGCAGTTCTTC	CSARDPGRNNEQFF
NA	TRBJ1-2	few	TRBV11-2	TGTGCCAGCAGCTTGGACGCTGGACATCGTATCTATGGCTACACCTTC	CASSLDAGHRIYGYTF
NA	TRBJ2-7	few	TRBV20-1	TGCAGTGCTAGCGGGAGCCTCTCCTACGAGCAGTACTTC	CSASGSLSYEQYF
NA	TRBJ1-5	NA	TRBV21-1	TGTGCCAGCAGCCTCACATCACCCCAGCATTTT	CASSLTSPQHF
NA	TRBJ2-1	many	TRBV6-6	TGTGCCAGCAGTTACTCGGAGGGGGAGCAGTTCTTC	CASSYSEGEQFF
NA	TRBJ2-7	few	TRBV11-2	TGTGCCAGCAGCTTAGATCTGGAAATAATCGAGCAGTACTTC	CASSLDLEIIEQYF
NA	TRBJ2-7	few	TRBV7-2	TGTGCCAGCAGCCTAACAGGTTCCACCAACTACGAGCAGTACTTC	CASSLTGSTNYEQYF
TRBD1	TRBJ2-7	few	TRBV27	TGTGCCAGCAGTCCGCCACAGGGGGTAGCCTACGAGCAGTACTTC	CASSPPQGVAYEQYF
TRBD2	TRBJ2-3	many	TRBV29-1	TGCAGCGCAGCGGGAGTTCTCGGAGATACGCAGTATTTT	CSAAGVLGDTQYF
NA	TRBJ2-3	many	TRBV4-1	TGCGCCAGCAGCGAACTCCGGCTTGGTACGCAGTATTTT	CASSELRLGTQYF
NA	TRBJ2-6	NA	TRBV5-1	TGCGCCAGCAGCTGGGATGCAGGGGCTGGGGCCAACGTCCTGACTTTC	CASSWDAGAGANVLTF
TRBD2	TRBJ2-3	NA	TRBV12-3/TRBV12-4	TGTGCCAGCAGTTCCCTCGCATTAGCGGGAGGGCCTACGCAGTATTTT	CASSSLALAGGPTQYF